The T cell receptor beta chain described here comes from a study of early T cells in non-severe SARS-CoV-2 infection (dated by TCRdb to about 2021). Regarding the complete study: Because TCR sequencing was done on bulk RNA from unsorted whole blood, the alpha and beta chains could not be paired. The paper as a whole reports these results and caveats: Matching against VDJdb was skewed toward anti-spike CD8 responses, likely underestimated virus-specific expansions, and missed private and CD4 specificities.

The library was produced with 5' RACE. Instrument on record: NextSeq 500. To correct for sequencing error and PCR bias, the TCR library protocol tagged individual cDNA molecules with unique molecular identifiers. TCR alpha and beta chains were both sequenced, and the abundances of alpha and beta sequences in each sample were closely correlated with each other. Turning to the authors' computational methods: V gene, J gene and CDR3 annotation of TCR sequences was performed with Decombinator V4. TCRs were defined as expanded if a significant change between any two time points was detected under a Poisson model with p below 0.0001. Abundances of TCRs were expressed as counts per million after normalisation to the total number of TCRs sequenced in each sample. MAIT TCRs were defined by TRAV1-2 paired with TRAJ12, TRAJ20 or TRAJ33, and iNKT TCRs by TRAV10 paired with TRAJ18. VDJdb, accessed 1 November 2021, was searched for CMV, EBV and SARS-CoV-2 annotated TCRs, with TCRs annotated for multiple antigens excluded. TCRdb applied fastp at Q25 and MiXCR to the public reads, then kept only in-frame beta chains. Each entry is one CDR3 protein sequence, shown with its most common DNA and genes. Here the V and J calls rest on TCRdb's processing, not on the authors' analysis. For this sample the table gives around 57,000 distinct CDR3 sequences, of which 12% were detected only once. The ten most abundant clones make up approximately 4.4% of the sample.

Reading the germline V gene gives CDR1 SGHTA and CDR2 FQGNSA. A distance of 6 bases separates the germline ends of V and J, which lose 0 bases and 1 base respectively. The CDR3 measures 15 amino acids from cysteine to phenylalanine. Of the read, only the CDR3 DNA is kept; its 45 bases are in frame from base 1. This clonotype was counted ten times or more. Its antigen is not yet known. No base quality values were provided; no much bigger clone lies one nucleotide off. The study was a case-control design nested within a healthcare worker cohort in London, UK, with weekly nasopharyngeal swab PCR tests and blood sampling. Between 23 and 31 March 2020, the week of the UK lockdown, healthcare workers were enrolled and then followed up weekly for as long as 16 weeks.

The sequence was obtained from an adult who was a healthcare worker with PCR-confirmed SARS-CoV-2 infection or an uninfected control (not recorded which). Specimen: whole blood. The rearranged chain carries TRBV7-2 and TRBJ2-2; the D gene is unclear. The nucleotide sequence reads TGTGCCAGCAGCTTAGCCTTAAGGAACACCGGGGAGCTGTTTTTT. Its protein is CASSLALRNTGELFF.